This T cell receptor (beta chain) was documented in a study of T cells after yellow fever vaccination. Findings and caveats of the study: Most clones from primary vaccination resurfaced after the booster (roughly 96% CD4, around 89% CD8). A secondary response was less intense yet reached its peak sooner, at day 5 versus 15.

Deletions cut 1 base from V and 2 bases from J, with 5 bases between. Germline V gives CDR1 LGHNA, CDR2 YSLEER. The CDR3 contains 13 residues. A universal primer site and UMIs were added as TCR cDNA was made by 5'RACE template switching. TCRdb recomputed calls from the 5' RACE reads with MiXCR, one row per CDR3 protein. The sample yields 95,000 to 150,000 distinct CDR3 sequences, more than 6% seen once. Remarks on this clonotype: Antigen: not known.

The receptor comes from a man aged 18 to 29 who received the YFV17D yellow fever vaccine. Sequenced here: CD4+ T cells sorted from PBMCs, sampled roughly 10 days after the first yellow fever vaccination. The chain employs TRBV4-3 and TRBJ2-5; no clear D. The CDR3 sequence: CASSQGPQETQYF. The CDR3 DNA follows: TGCGCCAGCAGCCAAGGACCTCAAGAGACCCAGTACTTC.